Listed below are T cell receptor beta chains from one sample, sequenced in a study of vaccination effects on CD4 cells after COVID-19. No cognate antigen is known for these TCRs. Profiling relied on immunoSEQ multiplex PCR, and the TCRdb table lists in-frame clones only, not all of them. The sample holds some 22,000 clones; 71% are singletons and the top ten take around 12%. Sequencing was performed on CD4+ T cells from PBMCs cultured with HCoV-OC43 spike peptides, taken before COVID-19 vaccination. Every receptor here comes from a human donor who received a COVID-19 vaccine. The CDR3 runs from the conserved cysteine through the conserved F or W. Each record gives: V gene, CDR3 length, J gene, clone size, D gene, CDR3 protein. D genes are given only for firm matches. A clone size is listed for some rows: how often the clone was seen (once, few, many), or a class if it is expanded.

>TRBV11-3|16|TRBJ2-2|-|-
CASSLFRGQNTGELFF
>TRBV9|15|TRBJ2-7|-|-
CASSPVAASSYEQYF
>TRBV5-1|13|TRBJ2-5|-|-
CASSWDLQETQYF
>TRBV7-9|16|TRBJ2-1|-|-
CASSRPGIPKTNEQFF
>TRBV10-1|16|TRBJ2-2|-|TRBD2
CASSEWSLAVAGELFF
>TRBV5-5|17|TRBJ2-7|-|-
CASSLAMAGLKVYEQYF
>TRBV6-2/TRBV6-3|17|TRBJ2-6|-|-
CASSPMTGLTGANVLTF
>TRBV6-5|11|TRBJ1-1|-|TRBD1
CASSTGQEAFF
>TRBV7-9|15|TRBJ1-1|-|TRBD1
CASSPQQGARTEAFF
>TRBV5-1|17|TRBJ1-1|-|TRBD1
CASSLAWDRDVEPEAFF
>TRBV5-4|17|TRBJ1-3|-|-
CASSLDSTRFSGNTIYF
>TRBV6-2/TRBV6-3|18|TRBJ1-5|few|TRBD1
CASSSAPGGGKANQPQHF
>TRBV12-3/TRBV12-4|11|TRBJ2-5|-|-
CASSMGGTQYF
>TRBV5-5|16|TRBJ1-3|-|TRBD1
CASSRTQGASGNTIYF
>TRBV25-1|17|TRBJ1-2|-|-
CASSEFLGVSATSGYTF
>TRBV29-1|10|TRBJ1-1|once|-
CSVEEMKAFF
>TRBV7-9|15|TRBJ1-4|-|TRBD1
CASSFGQGGEEKLFF
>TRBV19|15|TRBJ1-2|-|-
CASSISNTGSYGYTF
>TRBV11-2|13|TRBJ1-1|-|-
CASSWTEDTEAFF
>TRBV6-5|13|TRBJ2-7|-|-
CASGGVTVYEQYF
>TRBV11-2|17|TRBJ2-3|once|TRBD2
CASSLASGDWGTDTQYF
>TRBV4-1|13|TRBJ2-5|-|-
CASSPILWGTQYF
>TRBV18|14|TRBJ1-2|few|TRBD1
CASSGRDRAYGYTF
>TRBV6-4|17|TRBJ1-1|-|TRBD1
CASSDSEGQGAYTEAFF
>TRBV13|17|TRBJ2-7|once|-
CASSFAHRTVRAYEQYF
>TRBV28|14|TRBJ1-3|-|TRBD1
CASSTDRAGNTIYF
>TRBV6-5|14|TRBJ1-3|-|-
CAGSTGFSGNTIYF
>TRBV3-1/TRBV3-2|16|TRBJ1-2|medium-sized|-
CASSPPGGGSWYGYTF
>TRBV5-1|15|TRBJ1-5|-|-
CASSLAPGSNQPQHF
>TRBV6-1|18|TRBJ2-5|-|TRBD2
CASSALGLAGSFKETQYF
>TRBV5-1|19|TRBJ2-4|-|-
CASSQSAGVQGLAKNIQYF
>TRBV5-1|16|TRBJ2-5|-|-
CASSLDSWGRGETQYF
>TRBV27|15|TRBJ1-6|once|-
CASSLYGVAHSPLHF
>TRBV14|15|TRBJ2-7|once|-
CASSQGKGWSYEQYF
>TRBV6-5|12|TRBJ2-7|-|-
CASSQGPREQYF
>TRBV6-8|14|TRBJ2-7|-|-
CASSRVKSSYEQYF
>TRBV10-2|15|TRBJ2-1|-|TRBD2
CASSVGGRPYNEQFF
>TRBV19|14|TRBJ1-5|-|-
CASSIADPGQPQHF
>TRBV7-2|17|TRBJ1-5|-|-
CASSLYPGREVIQPQHF
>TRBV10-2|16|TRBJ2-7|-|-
CASSEGGWESTYEQYF
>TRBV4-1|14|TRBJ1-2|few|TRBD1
CASSQLQGAGGYTF
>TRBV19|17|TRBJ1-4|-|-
CASSIAVFPRLGEKLFF
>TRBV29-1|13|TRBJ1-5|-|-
CSVLEGGHQPQHF
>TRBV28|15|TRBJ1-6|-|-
CASSGRGLYNSPLHF
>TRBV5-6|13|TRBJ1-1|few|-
CASSLGRNTEAFF
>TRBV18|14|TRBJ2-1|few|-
CASSPGNGNNEQFF
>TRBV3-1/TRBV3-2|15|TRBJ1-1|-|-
CASSQESLMNTEAFF
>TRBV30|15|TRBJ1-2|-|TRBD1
CAWSFPPRTGVGYTF
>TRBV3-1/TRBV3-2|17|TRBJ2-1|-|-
CASSQERMGGVESEQFF
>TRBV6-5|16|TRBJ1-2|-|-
CASSSTGLRANYGYTF
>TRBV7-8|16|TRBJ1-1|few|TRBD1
CASSPDRGLLGAEAFF
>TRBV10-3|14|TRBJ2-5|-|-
CAISETLGSETQYF
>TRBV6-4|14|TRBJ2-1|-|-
CASSDERGGNEQFF